This T cell receptor (beta chain) is drawn from a study of T cell responses to AZD1222 COVID-19 vaccine. General study findings and limits: Reportedly, close to half of spike-specific TCRs are directed against unmutated variant regions. Once two AZD1222 doses were given, Spike-specific TCR breadth and depth went up.

This clone was counted a single time. The antigen remains unidentified. Assay: immunoSEQ multiplex PCR; the TCRdb copy retains only in-frame clones and omits some. The sample carries 150,000 or so clones, around 93% recorded once. The CDR3 is made up of 16 amino acids. Germline CDR1 MNHEY, CDR2 SVGAGI. The junction had 2 bases not matched to a gene; V was cut back by 1 base and J by 0 bases. The sequenced sample was peripheral blood, obtained on day 0 of AZD1222 vaccination. V and J are TRBV6-5 and TRBJ2-7; 11 positions match TRBD2. The receptor was derived from an adult in good health. CDR3 in DNA: TGTGCCAGCAGTTACTATACTAGCGGGAGCTCCTACGAGCAGTACTTC. Translating it yields CASSYYTSGSSYEQYF.